This T cell receptor beta chain was identified during a study of CDR3 diversity in severe acne. TCRdb passed the PCR reads through MiXCR, listing each CDR3 protein once. The sample has more than 70,000 distinct CDR3 sequences; about 49% are singletons. Sequencing was done on a sample of blood. This sequence originates from a male donor with severe acne vulgaris.

The CDR3 sequence: CACGQPDQETQYF. CDR3 sequence (DNA): TGTGCTTGTGGACAGCCCGACCAAGAGACCCAGTACTTC. The rearrangement uses TRBV6-2 or TRBV6-3 and TRBJ2-5, with TRBD1 as a possible D gene (6 bases). Looked up from germline, CDR1 is MNHEY and CDR2 is SVGEGT. This CDR3 has 13 residues.